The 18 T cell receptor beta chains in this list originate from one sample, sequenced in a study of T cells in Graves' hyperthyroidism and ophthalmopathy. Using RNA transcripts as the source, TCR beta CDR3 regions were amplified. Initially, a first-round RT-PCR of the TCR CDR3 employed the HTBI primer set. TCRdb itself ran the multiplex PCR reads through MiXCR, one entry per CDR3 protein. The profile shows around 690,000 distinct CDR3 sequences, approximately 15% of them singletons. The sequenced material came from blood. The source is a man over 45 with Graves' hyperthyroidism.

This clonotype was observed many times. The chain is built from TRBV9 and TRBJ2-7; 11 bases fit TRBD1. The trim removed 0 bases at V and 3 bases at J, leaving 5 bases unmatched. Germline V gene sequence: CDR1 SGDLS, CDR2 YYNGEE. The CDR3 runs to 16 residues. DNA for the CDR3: TGTGCCAGCAGCGTAGGGTGGACAGGGGGCCTCTACGAGCAGTACTTC. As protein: CASSVGWTGGLYEQYF.

DNA of the CDR3: TGTGCCAGCAGGGGACTAGCGGGAGGGTTCTACAATGAGCAGTTCTTC. Translated, it gives CASRGLAGGFYNEQFF. V is TRBV27 and J is TRBJ2-1, with 16 bases matching TRBD2. V gave up 6 bases and J gave up 3 bases; unmatched junction bases: 2. This CDR3 has 16 amino acids. Germline CDR1 reads MNHEY; CDR2 reads SMNVEV (reference sequence).

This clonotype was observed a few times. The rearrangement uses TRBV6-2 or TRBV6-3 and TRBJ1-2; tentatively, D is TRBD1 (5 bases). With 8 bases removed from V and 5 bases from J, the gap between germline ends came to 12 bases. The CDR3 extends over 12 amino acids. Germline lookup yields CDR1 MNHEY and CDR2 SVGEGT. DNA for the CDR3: TGTGCCAGCGAGGGACTGCAATATGGCTACACCTTC. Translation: CASEGLQYGYTF.

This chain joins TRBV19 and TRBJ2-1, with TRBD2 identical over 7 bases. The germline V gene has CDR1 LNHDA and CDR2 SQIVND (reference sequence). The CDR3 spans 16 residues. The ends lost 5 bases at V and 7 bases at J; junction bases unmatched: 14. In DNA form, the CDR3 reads TGTGCCAGTAGTGCCGGTTGGGGCGGGAGAAGGAATGAGCAGTTCTTC. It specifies CASSAGWGGRRNEQFF. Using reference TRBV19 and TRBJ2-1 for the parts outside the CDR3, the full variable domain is DGGITQSPKYLFRKEGQNVTLSCEQNLNHDAMYWYRQDPGQGLRLIYYSQIVNDFQKGDIAEGYSVSREKKESFPLTVTSAQKNPTAFYLCASSAGWGGRRNEQFFGPGTRLTVL.

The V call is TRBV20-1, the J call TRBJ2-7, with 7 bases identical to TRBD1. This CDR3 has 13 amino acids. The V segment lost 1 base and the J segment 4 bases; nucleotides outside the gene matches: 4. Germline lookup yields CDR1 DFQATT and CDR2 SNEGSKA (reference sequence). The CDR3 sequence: CSARAPDRYEQYF. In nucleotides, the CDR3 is TGCAGTGCTAGAGCACCGGACAGGTACGAGCAGTACTTC.

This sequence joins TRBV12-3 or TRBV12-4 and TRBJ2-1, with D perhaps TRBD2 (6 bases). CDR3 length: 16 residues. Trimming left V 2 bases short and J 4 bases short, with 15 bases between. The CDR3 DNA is TGTGCCAGCAGTTTATATTGGGACTCGACTTACAATGAGCAGTTCTTC. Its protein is CASSLYWDSTYNEQFF.

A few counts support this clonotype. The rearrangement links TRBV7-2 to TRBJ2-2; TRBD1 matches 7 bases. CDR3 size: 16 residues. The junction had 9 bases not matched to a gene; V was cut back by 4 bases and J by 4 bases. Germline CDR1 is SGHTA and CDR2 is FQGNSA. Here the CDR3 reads CASSSTGTEPTGELFF. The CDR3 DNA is TGTGCCAGCAGCTCAACCGGGACAGAGCCCACCGGGGAGCTGTTTTTT.

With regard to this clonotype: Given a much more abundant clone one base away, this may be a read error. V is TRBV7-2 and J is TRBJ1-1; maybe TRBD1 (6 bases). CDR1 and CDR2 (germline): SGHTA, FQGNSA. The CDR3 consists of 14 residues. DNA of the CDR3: TGTGCCAGCGGCTTATTGCGGGGGGCAACTGAAGCTTTCTTT. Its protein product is CASGLLRGATEAFF.

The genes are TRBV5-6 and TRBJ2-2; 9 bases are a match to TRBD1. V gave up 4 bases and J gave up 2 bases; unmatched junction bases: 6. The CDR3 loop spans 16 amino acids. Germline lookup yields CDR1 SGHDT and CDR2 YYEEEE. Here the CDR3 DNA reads TGTGCCAGCAGCCTCGACAGGGGGAGTAACACCGGGGAGCTGTTTTTT. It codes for CASSLDRGSNTGELFF. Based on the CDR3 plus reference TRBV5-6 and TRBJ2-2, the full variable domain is DAGVTQSPTHLIKTRGQQVTLRCSPKSGHDTVSWYQQALGQGPQFIFQYYEEEERQRGNFPDRFSGHQFPNYSSELNVNALLLGDSALYLCASSLDRGSNTGELFFGEGSRLTVL.

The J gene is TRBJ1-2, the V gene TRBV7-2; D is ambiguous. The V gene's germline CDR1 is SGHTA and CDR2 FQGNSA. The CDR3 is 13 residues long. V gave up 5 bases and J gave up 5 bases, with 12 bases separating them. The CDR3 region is CASSPTPGYGYTF. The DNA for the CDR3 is TGTGCCAGCAGCCCTACCCCGGGGTATGGCTACACCTTC.

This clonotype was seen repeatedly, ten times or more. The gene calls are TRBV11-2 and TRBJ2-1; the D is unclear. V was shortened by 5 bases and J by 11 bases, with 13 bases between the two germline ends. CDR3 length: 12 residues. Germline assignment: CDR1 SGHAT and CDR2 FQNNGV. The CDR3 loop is CASSGPQEKQFF. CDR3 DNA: TGTGCCAGCAGCGGGCCCCAGGAGAAGCAGTTCTTC.

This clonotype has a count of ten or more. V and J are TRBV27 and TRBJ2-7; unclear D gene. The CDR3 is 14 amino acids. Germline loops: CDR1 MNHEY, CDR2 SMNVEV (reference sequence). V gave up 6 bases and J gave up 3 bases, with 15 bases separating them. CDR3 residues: CASRKVGVSYEQYF. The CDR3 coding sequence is TGTGCCAGCAGAAAAGTGGGTGTTAGCTACGAGCAGTACTTC.

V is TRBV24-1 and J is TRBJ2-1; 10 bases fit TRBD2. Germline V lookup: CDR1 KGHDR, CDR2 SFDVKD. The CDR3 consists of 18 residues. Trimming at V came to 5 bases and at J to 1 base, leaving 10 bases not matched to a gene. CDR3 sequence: CATSGRPQREGSYNEQFF. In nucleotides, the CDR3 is TGTGCCACCAGTGGTCGGCCCCAGCGGGAGGGTTCCTACAATGAGCAGTTCTTC.

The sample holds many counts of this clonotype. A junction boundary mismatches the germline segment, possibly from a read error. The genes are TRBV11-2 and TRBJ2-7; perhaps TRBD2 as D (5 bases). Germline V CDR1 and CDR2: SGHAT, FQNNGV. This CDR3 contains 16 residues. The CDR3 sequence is CASSLGARAASYEQYF. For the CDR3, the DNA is TGTGCCAGCAGCTTAGGGGCGCGAGCGGCCTCCTACGAACAGTACTTC.

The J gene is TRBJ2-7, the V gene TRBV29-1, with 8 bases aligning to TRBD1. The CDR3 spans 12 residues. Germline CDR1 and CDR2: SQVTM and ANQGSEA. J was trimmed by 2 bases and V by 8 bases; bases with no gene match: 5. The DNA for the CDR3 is TGCAGCTACCGGGACAGGACCTACGAGCAGTACTTC. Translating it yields CSYRDRTYEQYF.

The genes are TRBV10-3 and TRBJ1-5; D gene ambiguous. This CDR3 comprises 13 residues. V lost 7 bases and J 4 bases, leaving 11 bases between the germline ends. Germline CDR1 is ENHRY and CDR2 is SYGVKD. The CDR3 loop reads CAITAEANQPQHF. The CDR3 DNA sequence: TGTGCCATCACGGCGGAGGCTAATCAGCCCCAGCATTTT.

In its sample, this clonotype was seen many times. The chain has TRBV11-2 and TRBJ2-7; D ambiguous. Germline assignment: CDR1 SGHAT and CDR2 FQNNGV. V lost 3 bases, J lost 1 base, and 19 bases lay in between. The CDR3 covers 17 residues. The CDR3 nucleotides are TGTGCCAGCAGCTTGGGATATGGGAACAAGATATCCTACGAGCAGTACTTC. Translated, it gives CASSLGYGNKISYEQYF.

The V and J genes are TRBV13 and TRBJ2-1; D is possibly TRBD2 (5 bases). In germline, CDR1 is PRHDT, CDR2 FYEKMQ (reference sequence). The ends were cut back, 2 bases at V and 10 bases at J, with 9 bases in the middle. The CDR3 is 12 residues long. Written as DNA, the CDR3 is TGTGCCAGCAGCTTAATAACGGGGGAGCAGTTCTTC. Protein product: CASSLITGEQFF. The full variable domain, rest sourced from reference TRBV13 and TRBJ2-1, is AAGVIQSPRHLIKEKRETATLKCYPIPRHDTVYWYQQGPGQDPQFLISFYEKMQSDKGSIPDRFSAQQFSDYHSELNMSSLELGDSALYFCASSLITGEQFFGPGTRLTVL.